This TCR beta chain was documented in a study of post-analysis software for immune sequencing data. Study observations and caveats: About five TRBV segments were more frequent in patients than controls; TRBV5-6, TRBV5-1 and TRBV20-1 belonged to this group.

Germline CDR1 reads SGHRS; CDR2 reads YFSETQ. With 4 bases removed from V and 5 bases from J, the gap between germline ends came to 18 bases. CDR3 length: 16 amino acids. Concerning this clonotype itself: What it binds is unknown.

The library was made from cDNA and included unique molecular identifiers. TCRdb ran MiXCR on the PCR reads and lists one entry per CDR3 protein. Counted here are some 690,000 distinct CDR3 sequences, approximately 59% occurring once; the ten biggest clones make up around 10%. The sequenced material came from blood. This chain uses TRBV5-1 with TRBJ1-4; D is possibly TRBD1 (6 bases). The origin of this receptor is a girl aged 2 to 10 with multiple sclerosis. CDR3 sequence reads: CASSLEPDSQNEKLFF. The CDR3 coding sequence is TGCGCCAGCAGCCTAGAACCGGACAGCCAGAATGAAAAACTGTTTTTT.